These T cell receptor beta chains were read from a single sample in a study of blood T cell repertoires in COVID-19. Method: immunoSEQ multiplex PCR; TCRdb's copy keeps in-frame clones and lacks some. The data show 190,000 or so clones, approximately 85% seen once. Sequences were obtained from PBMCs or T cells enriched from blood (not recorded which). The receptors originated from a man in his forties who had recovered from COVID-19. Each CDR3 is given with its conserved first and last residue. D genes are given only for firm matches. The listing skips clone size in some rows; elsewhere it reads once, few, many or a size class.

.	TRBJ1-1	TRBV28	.	CASSLTWTEAFF	TGTGCCAGCAGTTTAACTTGGACTGAAGCTTTCTTT
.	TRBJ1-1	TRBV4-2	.	CASSQVQGRVENTEAFF	TGTGCCAGCAGCCAAGTACAGGGAAGGGTGGAGAACACTGAAGCTTTCTTT
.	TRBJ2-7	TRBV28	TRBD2	CATIAGGPPRPYEQYF	TGTGCCACGATAGCGGGAGGGCCGCCCAGGCCCTACGAGCAGTACTTC
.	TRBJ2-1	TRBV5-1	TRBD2	CASSPTGTSGYNEQFF	TGCGCCAGCAGCCCAACCGGGACTAGCGGGTACAATGAGCAGTTCTTC
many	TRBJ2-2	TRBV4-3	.	CASSQVAPGVGTGELFF	TGCGCCAGCAGCCAAGTAGCGCCGGGAGTCGGCACCGGGGAGCTGTTTTTT
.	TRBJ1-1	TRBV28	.	CASSLYLLLQGKNTEAFF	TGTGCCAGCAGTTTATATTTGCTCTTGCAGGGAAAGAACACTGAAGCTTTCTTT
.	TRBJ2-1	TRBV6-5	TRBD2	CASGDERETNEQFF	TGTGCCAGCGGGGATGAGCGGGAGACCAATGAGCAGTTCTTC
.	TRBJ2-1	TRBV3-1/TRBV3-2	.	CASSQGVLPQLGQFF	TGTGCCAGCAGCCAAGGGGTCTTACCACAGCTTGGGCAGTTCTTC
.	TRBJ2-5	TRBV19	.	CASSRELVETQYF	TGTGCCAGTAGTAGGGAGCTCGTAGAGACCCAGTACTTC
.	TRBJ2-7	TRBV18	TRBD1	CASSPNPGQGGGEQYF	TGTGCCAGCTCACCAAACCCCGGACAGGGTGGGGGCGAGCAGTACTTC
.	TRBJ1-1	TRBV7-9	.	CASSLGWAKYTEAFF	TGTGCCAGCAGCTTAGGGTGGGCGAAATACACTGAAGCTTTCTTT
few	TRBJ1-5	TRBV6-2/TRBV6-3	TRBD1	CASSSTGQGLGQPQHF	TGTGCCAGCAGTTCCACTGGACAGGGCCTAGGTCAGCCCCAGCATTTT
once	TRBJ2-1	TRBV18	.	CASSRDMPEARYNEQFF	TGTGCCAGCTCCCGAGATATGCCCGAGGCCCGGTACAATGAGCAGTTCTTC
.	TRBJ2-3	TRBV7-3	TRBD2	CASSSSGWGGTDTQYF	TGTGCCAGCAGCTCTAGCGGGTGGGGCGGCACAGATACGCAGTATTTT
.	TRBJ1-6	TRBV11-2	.	CASSVGSADIRSLHF	TGTGCCAGCAGCGTCGGGAGCGCGGATATTCGTAGCCTCCACTTT
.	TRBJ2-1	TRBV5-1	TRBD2	CASSTSRETYYNEQFF	TGCGCCAGCAGCACTTCGCGGGAGACTTACTACAATGAGCAGTTCTTC
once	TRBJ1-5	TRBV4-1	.	CASSLVMTGHQPQHF	TGCGCCAGCAGCCTAGTTATGACAGGTCATCAGCCCCAGCATTTT
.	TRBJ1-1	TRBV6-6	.	CASIRDTTEAFF	TGTGCCAGCATCCGGGACACCACTGAAGCTTTCTTT
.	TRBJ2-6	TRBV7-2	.	CASSRDSGANVLTF	TGTGCCAGCAGCCGGGACTCTGGGGCCAACGTCCTGACTTTC
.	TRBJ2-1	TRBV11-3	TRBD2	CASSLVRGAGSYNEQFF	TGTGCCAGCAGCTTAGTTCGTGGAGCGGGGTCCTACAATGAGCAGTTCTTC
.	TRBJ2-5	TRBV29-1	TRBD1	CSVYRGPETQYF	TGCAGCGTTTACAGGGGGCCAGAGACCCAGTACTTC
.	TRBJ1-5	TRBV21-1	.	CASSKRRGGRQGSNQPQHF	TGTGCCAGCAGCAAAAGAAGGGGAGGGAGGCAGGGAAGCAATCAGCCCCAGCATTTT
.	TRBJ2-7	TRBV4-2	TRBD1	CASSPRDSTYEQYF	TGTGCCAGCAGCCCACGGGACAGTACCTACGAGCAGTACTTC
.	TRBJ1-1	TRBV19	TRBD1	CASSVFGQGATEAFF	TGTGCCAGTAGTGTCTTTGGACAGGGAGCCACTGAAGCTTTCTTT
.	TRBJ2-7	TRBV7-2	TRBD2	CASSTSSGSIYEQYF	TGTGCCAGCAGCACCTCTAGCGGGAGTATCTACGAGCAGTACTTC
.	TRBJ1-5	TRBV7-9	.	CASSLAGGNQPQHF	TGTGCCAGCAGCTTGGCCGGGGGCAATCAGCCCCAGCATTTT
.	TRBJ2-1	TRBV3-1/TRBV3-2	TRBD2	CASSQFRDSRLAEPHEQFF	TGTGCCAGCAGCCAGTTCCGGGACAGCAGACTAGCGGAGCCCCATGAGCAGTTCTTC
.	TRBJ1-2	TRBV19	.	CASSLTDSSLNYGYTF	TGTGCCAGTAGTCTCACAGACAGTTCTCTTAACTATGGCTACACCTTC
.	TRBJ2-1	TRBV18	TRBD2	CASSPASGTYNEQFF	TGTGCCAGCTCACCAGCTAGCGGGACTTACAATGAGCAGTTCTTC
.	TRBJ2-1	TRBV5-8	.	CASGAAPPPAGLSKFF	TGTGCCAGCGGGGCGGCTCCCCCCCCCGCAGGGCTCTCAAAGTTCTTC
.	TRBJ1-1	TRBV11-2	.	CASSLGRVMNTEAFF	TGTGCCAGCAGCTTGGGCAGGGTGATGAACACTGAAGCTTTCTTT
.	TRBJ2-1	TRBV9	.	CASSVAIVDEQFF	TGTGCCAGCAGCGTAGCTATCGTGGATGAGCAGTTCTTC
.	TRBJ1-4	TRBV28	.	CASSLTLGGPEKLFF	TGTGCCAGCAGTTTAACGTTGGGAGGTCCTGAAAAACTGTTTTTT
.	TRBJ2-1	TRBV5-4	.	CASSLLSLADSYNEQFF	TGTGCCAGCAGCTTGTTGTCTTTAGCGGACTCCTACAATGAGCAGTTCTTC
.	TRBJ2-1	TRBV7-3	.	CASSRVLNNEQFF	TGTGCCAGCAGCCGCGTCCTTAACAATGAGCAGTTCTTC
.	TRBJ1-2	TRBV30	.	CAWSVRHRTLNYGYTF	TGTGCCTGGAGTGTAAGGCACAGGACCCTCAACTATGGCTACACCTTC
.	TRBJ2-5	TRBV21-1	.	CASTKQGLARETQYF	TGTGCCAGCACCAAACAGGGACTAGCGAGAGAGACCCAGTACTTC
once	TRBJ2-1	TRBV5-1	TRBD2	CASSSSAGGYNEQFF	TGCGCCAGCAGCTCTAGCGCGGGAGGATACAATGAGCAGTTCTTC
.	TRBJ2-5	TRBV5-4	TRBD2	CASSLELAGGETQYF	TGTGCCAGCAGCTTGGAACTAGCGGGAGGGGAGACCCAGTACTTC
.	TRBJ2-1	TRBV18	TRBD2	CASSRETSGTGNEQFF	TGTGCCAGCTCCCGTGAGACTAGCGGGACGGGAAATGAGCAGTTCTTC
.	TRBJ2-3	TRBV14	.	CASSPMAGGTTDTQYF	TGTGCCAGCAGCCCAATGGCAGGTGGCACCACAGATACGCAGTATTTT
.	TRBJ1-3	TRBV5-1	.	CASSLTGRGNTIYF	TGCGCCAGCAGCTTGACAGGGAGAGGAAACACCATATATTTT
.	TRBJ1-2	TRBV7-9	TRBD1	CASSSWTGGARWGYTF	TGTGCCAGCAGCTCCTGGACAGGGGGCGCCCGGTGGGGCTACACCTTC
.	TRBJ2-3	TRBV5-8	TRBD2	CASSLPGLAGPSIFTDTQYF	TGTGCCAGCAGCCTCCCGGGACTAGCGGGGCCAAGCATCTTCACAGATACGCAGTATTTT
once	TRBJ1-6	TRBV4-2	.	CANNPGGGSPLHF	TGTGCCAACAATCCTGGGGGAGGTTCACCCCTCCACTTT
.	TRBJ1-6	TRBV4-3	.	CASSQDSQGNSPLHF	TGCGCCAGCAGCCAAGATTCTCAGGGTAATTCACCCCTCCACTTT
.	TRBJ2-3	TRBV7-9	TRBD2	CASSPPSGRKEDTQYF	TGTGCCAGCAGCCCCCCTAGCGGGAGGAAAGAAGATACGCAGTATTTT
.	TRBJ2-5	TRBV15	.	CATSRDRYFPDF	TGTGCCACCAGCAGAGATCGGTACTTTCCGGACTTC
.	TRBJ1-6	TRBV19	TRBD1	CASNEQGRRSSPLHF	TGTGCCAGTAACGAACAGGGGCGTAGATCTTCACCCCTCCACTTT
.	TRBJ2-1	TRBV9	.	CASSVQGSYNEQFF	TGTGCCAGCAGCGTACAGGGATCCTACAATGAGCAGTTCTTC
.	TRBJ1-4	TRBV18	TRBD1	CASSLGQGLANEKLFF	TGTGCCAGCTCACTCGGACAGGGTTTAGCTAATGAAAAACTGTTTTTT
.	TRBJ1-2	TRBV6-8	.	CASSYSQGIYGYTF	TGTGCCAGCAGTTATTCTCAGGGAATCTATGGCTACACCTTC
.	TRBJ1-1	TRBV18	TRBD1	CASSPIDREFVAFF	TGTGCCAGCTCACCTATTGACAGGGAATTTGTAGCTTTCTTT
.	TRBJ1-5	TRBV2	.	CASSEERGGSNQPQHF	TGTGCCAGCAGTGAAGAGCGGGGTGGGAGCAATCAGCCCCAGCATTTT
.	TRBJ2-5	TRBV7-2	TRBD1	CASSSGTGFGTQYF	TGTGCCAGCAGCTCCGGGACAGGGTTTGGTACCCAGTACTTC
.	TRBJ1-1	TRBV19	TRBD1	CASSMTGDTEAFF	TGTGCCAGTAGCATGACAGGGGACACTGAAGCTTTCTTT
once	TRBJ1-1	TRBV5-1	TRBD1	CASSPGQGSLNTEAFF	TGCGCCAGCAGCCCAGGACAGGGGTCTCTGAACACTGAAGCTTTCTTT